This is a list of T cell receptor beta chains from one sample in a study of identical twins. MiXCR, applied by TCRdb to the 5' RACE reads, yields one record per CDR3 protein. The sample lists 250,000 or so distinct CDR3 sequences, around 8% seen once, with about 3% in the top ten. The same sample was also studied in work on yellow fever vaccine responses in identical twins.

Source material: CD8+ T cells sorted from blood. The receptors were gathered from a woman under 30 in good health. CDR3s include the opening cysteine and the closing phenylalanine or tryptophan. A D gene is named only where the DNA matches it firmly. Not all rows give a size; the values are once, few, many and, for expanded clones, a class.

d_call	clone_size	j_call	v_call	cdr3_nt	cdr3_aa
TRBD1	many	TRBJ2-1	TRBV29-1	TGCAGCGAAATAGAACAGGGGGGTGGCAATGAGCAGTTCTTC	CSEIEQGGGNEQFF
NA	few	TRBJ1-1	TRBV11-3	TGTGCCAGCAGCTTGGGGGTAGGACCCACTGAAGCTTTCTTT	CASSLGVGPTEAFF
NA	NA	TRBJ2-7	TRBV29-1	TGCAGCGTTGAAAGGTCCAGTCCCTACGAGCAGTACTTC	CSVERSSPYEQYF
NA	many	TRBJ2-3	TRBV6-2/TRBV6-3	TGTGCCAGCGGGGCAGGTGCTAGCACAGATACGCAGTATTTT	CASGAGASTDTQYF
NA	NA	TRBJ2-5	TRBV27	TGTGCCAGCAGTTTATCGAGTCTTGTAGAGACCCAGTACTTC	CASSLSSLVETQYF
NA	many	TRBJ2-3	TRBV7-2	TGTGCCAGCAGCTTATTGGGGATTGGAGATACGCAGTATTTT	CASSLLGIGDTQYF
NA	few	TRBJ2-3	TRBV12-3/TRBV12-4	TGTGCCAGCAGTCACAGAGCCTCGGGACGCACAGATACGCAGTATTTT	CASSHRASGRTDTQYF
NA	few	TRBJ2-3	TRBV24-1	TGTGCCACCAGTGATTTGCAAGGGGAGCCCACAGATACGCAGTATTTT	CATSDLQGEPTDTQYF
NA	NA	TRBJ2-1	TRBV4-3	TGCGCCAGCAGCCAAGTGGGCTCAAACAATGAGCAGTTCTTC	CASSQVGSNNEQFF
NA	many	TRBJ2-2	TRBV6-5	TGTGCCAGCAGTCCAGGGGTCGGGGAGCTGTTTTTT	CASSPGVGELFF
NA	NA	TRBJ2-7	TRBV30	TGTGCCTGGAGTGTATTGAGGCTCGAGCAGTACTTC	CAWSVLRLEQYF
TRBD1	few	TRBJ2-7	TRBV24-1	TGTGCCACCAGACTTACAGGGGGTGACGAGCAGTACTTC	CATRLTGGDEQYF
NA	many	TRBJ1-1	TRBV12-3/TRBV12-4	TGTGCCAGCAGTCCTACAGAGAACACTGAAGCTTTCTTT	CASSPTENTEAFF
TRBD2	many	TRBJ2-7	TRBV29-1	TGCAGCGTCGGCGGGTTAGCGGGAGATCACGAGCAGTACTTC	CSVGGLAGDHEQYF
TRBD2	NA	TRBJ2-3	TRBV20-1	TGCAGTGCTAGTCGAGGACTAGCGGGAACAGATACGCAGTATTTT	CSASRGLAGTDTQYF
NA	few	TRBJ2-3	TRBV6-5	TGTGCCAGCAGTTACGAGCACGGGGGATTAGATACGCAGTATTTT	CASSYEHGGLDTQYF
NA	NA	TRBJ2-7	TRBV27	TGTGCCAGCAGTTTGGCGGCGGCCGCCTACGAGCAGTACTTC	CASSLAAAAYEQYF
TRBD2	many	TRBJ2-1	TRBV11-2	TGTGCCAGCAGCCGTAGCGGGGGTCCCTACAATGAGCAGTTCTTC	CASSRSGGPYNEQFF
NA	many	TRBJ1-2	TRBV20-1	TGCAGTGCTAGAGAGGGGAATGGTTTCTATGGCTACACCTTC	CSAREGNGFYGYTF
NA	few	TRBJ2-2	TRBV4-2	TGTGCCAGCAGCCTCCCCTGGGACAAGGATACCGGGGAGCTGTTTTTT	CASSLPWDKDTGELFF
NA	few	TRBJ2-3	TRBV10-1	TGCGCCAGCAGTGAGCCCAAGACTAGTGGCAGCCCAGATACGCAGTATTTT	CASSEPKTSGSPDTQYF
NA	few	TRBJ2-7	TRBV9	TGTGCCAGCAGCAGTACAGGGATCGAGCAGTACTTC	CASSSTGIEQYF
NA	many	TRBJ2-1	TRBV5-1	TGCGCCAGCAGCTTTGAAGGGTTTAATGAGCAGTTCTTC	CASSFEGFNEQFF
TRBD1	NA	TRBJ2-5	TRBV7-9	TGTGCCAGCAGCCCCGTCGGACAGGTCCAGACCCAGTACTTC	CASSPVGQVQTQYF
NA	NA	TRBJ2-1	TRBV19	TGTGCCAGTAGTATAGCGCTAACCCCTCGTGGGTATGAGCAGTTCTTC	CASSIALTPRGYEQFF
NA	NA	TRBJ1-6	TRBV3-1	TGTGCCAGCAGCCACGAAACAGGTTATTCACCCCTCCACTTT	CASSHETGYSPLHF
NA	NA	TRBJ2-1	TRBV7-9	TGTGCCAGCAGCTTAGGGTCCACCTCGTCCAATGAGCAGTTCTTC	CASSLGSTSSNEQFF
NA	few	TRBJ1-2	TRBV5-1	TGCGCCAGCAGTACCCCAGGAGACAAGCCTAGTGGCTACACCTTC	CASSTPGDKPSGYTF
TRBD2	NA	TRBJ2-7	TRBV20-1	TGCAGTGCCTCTCTAGCGGGAGTTGGCTACGAGCAGTACTTC	CSASLAGVGYEQYF
TRBD2	few	TRBJ2-3	TRBV3-1	TGTGCCAGCAGCCCCCTAGCGGGGCCCACAGATACGCAGTATTTT	CASSPLAGPTDTQYF
TRBD1	many	TRBJ1-1	TRBV7-9	TGTGCCAGCAGCTTAGGGACAGGTCCGATCACTGAAGCTTTCTTT	CASSLGTGPITEAFF
NA	NA	TRBJ2-1	TRBV6-5	TGTGCCAGCAGTTACTCGCCTTGGACCCTACAGAATGAGCAGTTCTTC	CASSYSPWTLQNEQFF
TRBD1	few	TRBJ2-7	TRBV14	TGTGCCAGCAGCCAAGATCGGACAGGGTCCTACGAGCAGTACTTC	CASSQDRTGSYEQYF
NA	many	TRBJ1-4	TRBV5-1	TGCGCCAGCAGCTTGAGGCAAGTCGGTGAAAAACTGTTTTTT	CASSLRQVGEKLFF
NA	few	TRBJ2-3	TRBV28	TGTGCCACTCGGGACTCCCAGGCGGGTGGCACAGACTCCCAGTATTTT	CATRDSQAGGTDSQYF
NA	many	TRBJ2-1	TRBV5-6	TGTGCCAGCAGCCCCGGGAAGTCCTACAATGAGCAGTTCTTC	CASSPGKSYNEQFF
TRBD2	once	TRBJ2-7	TRBV10-3	TGTGCCATCAGTGAGGGGCTAGCGGACGAGCAGTACTTC	CAISEGLADEQYF
NA	many	TRBJ2-3	TRBV4-1	TGCGCCAGCAGCCAAGATTACCTCGGGGGGCAGTATTTT	CASSQDYLGGQYF
NA	many	TRBJ1-5	TRBV12-3/TRBV12-4	TGTGCCAGCAGTTTATTCGGGGTGGAACAGCCCCAGCATTTT	CASSLFGVEQPQHF
TRBD2	few	TRBJ2-7	TRBV20-1	TGCAGTGCTTTTAGCGGGGCGGAAAACTCCTACGAGCAGTACTTC	CSAFSGAENSYEQYF
TRBD2	many	TRBJ2-1	TRBV4-3	TGCGCCAGCAGCCAAGATGGAGCGGGAGGAATCAGTGAGCAGTTCTTC	CASSQDGAGGISEQFF
TRBD2	NA	TRBJ2-1	TRBV12-3/TRBV12-4	TGTGCCAGCAAACAACCCGGACTAGCGGGGTACAATGAGCAGTTCTTC	CASKQPGLAGYNEQFF
NA	NA	TRBJ2-7	TRBV5-5	TGTGCCAGCAGCGAGACAGGTGGGGCGGTTGACGAGCAGTACTTC	CASSETGGAVDEQYF
TRBD2	NA	TRBJ2-7	TRBV6-5	TGTGCCAGCAGTTCCTCGGGACTAGCGTTCCCCCACGAGCAGTACTTC	CASSSSGLAFPHEQYF
TRBD1	NA	TRBJ2-3	TRBV6-1	TGTGCCAGCAGACACGTACCGGAGACAGGGGCAGATACGCAGTATTTT	CASRHVPETGADTQYF
TRBD1	many	TRBJ2-7	TRBV29-1	TGCAGCGTTGAAGACCGGGACAGGGCCTACGAGCAGTACTTC	CSVEDRDRAYEQYF
NA	many	TRBJ2-5	TRBV7-9	TGTGCCAGCAGCCACGTGGGGGAAGAGACCCAGTACTTC	CASSHVGEETQYF
NA	NA	TRBJ2-7	TRBV6-2/TRBV6-3	TGTGCCAGCAGTTACTCCTCGTTGGGGCCTCACGACGAGCAGTACTTC	CASSYSSLGPHDEQYF
TRBD2	NA	TRBJ2-5	TRBV13	TGTGCCAGCAGCAAAAGACTAGCGGTGGTTGGTCACATAGAGACCCAGTACTTC	CASSKRLAVVGHIETQYF
TRBD2	few	TRBJ2-2	TRBV7-3	TGTGCCAGCAGCTTAACGAGGTCTAGCGGACTACTAAACACCGGGGAGCTGTTTTTT	CASSLTRSSGLLNTGELFF
NA	NA	TRBJ2-2	TRBV12-3/TRBV12-4	TGTGCCAGCAGTTTCAACAGGCATCCCAACACCGGGGAGCTGTTTTTT	CASSFNRHPNTGELFF
TRBD1	NA	TRBJ2-3	TRBV28	TGTGCCAGCAGATCCAACAGGGGGCCCACGCAGTATTTT	CASRSNRGPTQYF
TRBD2	few	TRBJ2-1	TRBV11-2	TGTGCCAGCAGGGAGGGGCTAGCGGATTACAATGAGCAGTTCTTC	CASREGLADYNEQFF
TRBD1	many	TRBJ1-2	TRBV9	TGTGCCAGCAGCGGGACAGGGGGCGCGAAGGGCTATGGCTACACCTTC	CASSGTGGAKGYGYTF
NA	NA	TRBJ2-7	TRBV29-1	TGCAGCGTTGCCTCGCCCGGGACGAGCTACGAGCAGTACTTC	CSVASPGTSYEQYF
TRBD1	few	TRBJ2-7	TRBV7-9	TGTGCCAGCAGGGACAGGGACTCCTACGAGCAGTACTTC	CASRDRDSYEQYF
TRBD2	NA	TRBJ2-1	TRBV6-1	TGTGCCAGCAGTACACTAGCGGGGAGGTATTACAATGAGCAGTTCTTC	CASSTLAGRYYNEQFF